This is a list of T cell receptor beta chains from one sample in a study of T cell changes during pregnancy in multiple sclerosis. Here immunoSEQ multiplex PCR was the method, and the copy in TCRdb shows in-frame clones only, minus some. The table includes about 130,000 clones, around 95% detected once. This specimen consisted of peripheral blood, obtained after pregnancy. These receptors were obtained from a female donor with multiple sclerosis, enrolled in a pregnancy study. Each CDR3 is given with its conserved first and last residue. D genes are given only for firm matches. Not all rows give a size; the values are once, few, many and, for expanded clones, a class.

>-|TRBV11-2|-|TRBJ1-5
CASSLTSKNQPQHF
TGTGCCAGCAGCTTAACTTCAAAAAATCAGCCCCAGCATTTT
>-|TRBV5-4|TRBD1|TRBJ2-1
CASSLQGAGNEQFF
TGTGCCAGCAGCTTGCAGGGGGCGGGTAATGAGCAGTTCTTC
>-|TRBV29-1|TRBD1|TRBJ1-2
CSVGQGQGDLNYGYTF
TGCAGCGTTGGGCAGGGACAGGGGGATTTAAACTATGGCTACACCTTC
>-|TRBV2|-|TRBJ2-7
CASRYGSSPTYEQYF
TGTGCCAGCAGATACGGGTCTAGTCCTACCTACGAGCAGTACTTC
>once|TRBV7-7|-|TRBJ2-1
CASSLWDSVSRDEQFF
TGTGCTAGCAGCTTGTGGGACTCTGTTTCTAGGGATGAGCAGTTCTTC
>-|TRBV6-6|TRBD1|TRBJ2-7
CASLGTGGHEQYF
TGTGCCAGCCTCGGGACAGGGGGACACGAGCAGTACTTC
>-|TRBV5-8|-|TRBJ2-1
CASSFGSTSRDEQFF
TGTGCCAGCAGCTTTGGATCCACTAGTCGGGATGAGCAGTTCTTC
>once|TRBV19|TRBD2|TRBJ2-7
CASTPGTRGSHEQYF
TGTGCCAGTACCCCTGGGACTAGAGGGTCCCACGAGCAGTACTTC
>-|TRBV9|-|TRBJ1-3
CASSVGRGISGNTIYF
TGTGCCAGCAGCGTAGGTAGGGGGATCTCTGGAAACACCATATATTTT
>-|TRBV19|-|TRBJ1-1
CASSLNRYTEAFF
TGTGCCAGTAGTCTGAACAGGTACACTGAAGCTTTCTTT
>once|TRBV6-5|-|TRBJ1-1
CASSPRTQGYTEAFF
TGTGCCAGCAGTCCCCGAACTCAGGGGTACACTGAAGCTTTCTTT
>-|TRBV28|-|TRBJ1-4
CASSLSLGPSEKLFF
TGTGCCAGCAGTTTGTCGTTAGGTCCTAGCGAAAAACTGTTTTTT
>-|TRBV7-7|TRBD2|TRBJ2-7
CASSLGSGASYEQYF
TGTGCTAGCAGCTTAGGTAGCGGGGCCTCCTACGAGCAGTACTTC
>-|TRBV19|TRBD2|TRBJ2-1
CASSIPAGGAHNEQFF
TGTGCCAGTAGTATCCCAGCGGGAGGGGCTCACAATGAGCAGTTCTTC
>-|TRBV11-1|-|TRBJ2-3
CASSPRKWGPTDTQYF
TGTGCCAGCAGCCCGCGGAAATGGGGCCCCACAGATACGCAGTATTTT
>-|TRBV11-2|-|TRBJ2-6
CASSLPSGANVLTF
TGTGCCAGCAGCTTACCCTCCGGGGCCAACGTCCTGACTTTC
>once|TRBV10-3|TRBD1|TRBJ1-2
CAISDPDRYVYGYTF
TGTGCCATCAGTGACCCGGACAGGTACGTCTATGGCTACACCTTC
>-|TRBV5-4|TRBD1|TRBJ2-2
CASSSTTGGSTGELFF
TGTGCCAGCAGCTCCACAACAGGGGGCAGTACCGGGGAGCTGTTTTTT
>-|TRBV7-2|-|TRBJ2-7
CASSLQARLYEQYF
TGTGCCAGCAGCTTACAGGCCAGGCTCTACGAGCAGTACTTC
>-|TRBV25-1|-|TRBJ2-7
CASPSERGNEQYF
TGTGCCAGCCCTTCGGAGAGAGGCAACGAGCAGTACTTC
>-|TRBV15|-|TRBJ2-1
CATSRAASLQNYNEQFF
TGTGCCACCAGCAGAGCGGCTAGCTTACAAAACTACAATGAGCAGTTCTTC
>-|TRBV2|TRBD2|TRBJ2-1
CASSVAGGPVLFTEQFF
TGTGCCAGCAGTGTAGCGGGAGGGCCTGTTCTTTTCACTGAGCAGTTCTTC
>-|TRBV7-9|-|TRBJ2-7
CASSLGSGVTYEQYF
TGTGCCAGCAGCTTAGGGTCGGGGGTTACCTACGAGCAGTACTTC
>-|TRBV5-6|-|TRBJ1-1
CASSLIQGLNTEAFF
TGTGCCAGCAGCTTGATTCAGGGGTTGAACACTGAAGCTTTCTTT
>-|TRBV29-1|TRBD2|TRBJ2-3
CSVVGRESTDTQYF
TGCAGCGTTGTGGGGCGGGAGAGCACAGATACGCAGTATTTT
>-|TRBV27|-|TRBJ1-1
CASSRKQNTEAFF
TGTGCCAGCAGCCGAAAGCAGAACACTGAAGCTTTCTTT
>-|TRBV27|TRBD2|TRBJ2-1
CASSLAASYNEQFF
TGTGCCAGCAGCCTAGCGGCCTCCTACAATGAGCAGTTCTTC
>-|TRBV5-1|TRBD2|TRBJ2-1
CASSLASGINEQFF
TGCGCCAGCAGCTTGGCTAGCGGGATCAATGAGCAGTTCTTC
>-|TRBV28|TRBD2|TRBJ2-7
CASSRPPGLAGGHYEQYF
TGTGCCAGCAGTCGCCCCCCGGGACTAGCGGGAGGCCATTACGAGCAGTACTTC
>-|TRBV4-1|-|TRBJ1-5
CASSQGHQYNQPQHF
TGCGCCAGCAGCCAGGGACACCAGTACAATCAGCCCCAGCATTTT
>-|TRBV14|-|TRBJ1-1
CASSQVGGGEVSAAFF
TGTGCCAGCAGCCAAGTTGGCGGGGGCGAGGTTTCGGCTGCTTTCTTT
>-|TRBV5-4|-|TRBJ2-3
CASSFLTLDTQYF
TGTGCCAGCAGCTTTTTGACTTTAGATACGCAGTATTTT
>-|TRBV7-8|-|TRBJ2-5
CASSLGGAFSETQYF
TGTGCCAGCAGCTTAGGGGGAGCCTTTTCGGAGACCCAGTACTTC
>-|TRBV7-2|TRBD1|TRBJ1-1
CASIGGGSTEAFF
TGTGCCAGCATAGGAGGGGGCTCCACTGAAGCTTTCTTT
>-|TRBV5-4|-|TRBJ2-7
CASSSRTGHEQYF
TGTGCCAGCAGCTCCCGGACTGGCCACGAGCAGTACTTC
>-|TRBV6-1|-|TRBJ1-3
CASREGDSGNTIYF
TGTGCCAGCAGAGAAGGGGACTCGGGAAACACCATATATTTT
>-|TRBV2|TRBD2|TRBJ2-1
CASSPVEGGRPHNEQFF
TGTGCCAGCAGTCCCGTGGAGGGCGGGAGGCCGCACAATGAGCAGTTCTTC
>-|TRBV5-4|-|TRBJ1-3
CASSLADSGNTIYF
TGTGCCAGCAGCTTGGCAGACTCTGGAAACACCATATATTTT
>-|TRBV27|TRBD2|TRBJ2-7
CASNLSGRPYEQYF
TGTGCCAGCAATCTCAGCGGGAGACCCTACGAGCAGTACTTC
>-|TRBV7-6|-|TRBJ1-1
CASSAAGGRSEAFF
TGTGCCAGCAGCGCCGCAGGCGGGCGGAGTGAAGCTTTCTTT
>-|TRBV19|-|TRBJ2-7
CASSLRHRDIGYEQYF
TGTGCCAGTAGCCTTAGACACCGGGACATTGGCTACGAGCAGTACTTC
>-|TRBV6-1|-|TRBJ1-4
CASTGQGWYEKLFF
TGTGCCAGCACCGGGCAGGGGTGGTATGAAAAACTGTTTTTT
>-|TRBV7-9|TRBD2|TRBJ2-1
CASSLAGHHYNEQFF
TGTGCCAGCAGCCTAGCGGGACATCACTACAATGAGCAGTTCTTC
>-|TRBV27|-|TRBJ1-4
CASSLRQATTNEKLFF
TGTGCCAGCAGTTTACGACAGGCCACAACTAATGAAAAACTGTTTTTT
>-|TRBV28|-|TRBJ1-5
CASRSGGDSNQPQHF
TGTGCCAGCAGGTCCGGAGGCGATAGCAATCAGCCCCAGCATTTT
>-|TRBV30|TRBD2|TRBJ2-3
CAWRYTSGSTDTQYF
TGTGCCTGGAGATATACTAGCGGGAGCACAGATACGCAGTATTTT